These 15 T cell receptor beta chains originate from one sample sequenced in a study of PD-1 blockade in classical Hodgkin lymphoma. Exposure to brentuximab vedotin varied, and each patient had relapsed following autologous stem cell transplantation. Sequenced by immunoSEQ multiplex PCR; TCRdb stores in-frame clones only, minus some. The sample lists 20,000 to 25,000 clones; about 63% were seen once. The sample consisted of peripheral blood mononuclear cells (PBMCs), taken at baseline. These receptors originate from a human donor with classical Hodgkin lymphoma.

This chain uses TRBV6-5 with TRBJ1-2, with TRBD1 matching over 10 bases. V gave up 6 bases and J gave up 0 bases; unmatched junction bases: 1. The CDR3 spans 14 residues. Per the germline V gene, CDR1 is MNHEY and CDR2 is SVGAGI. The CDR3 spells CASRTGGSNYGYTF. Written as DNA, the CDR3 is TGTGCCAGCAGGACAGGGGGCTCTAACTATGGCTACACCTTC.

In its sample, this clone was seen a few times. V and J are TRBV7-2 and TRBJ1-5, with 9 bases identical to TRBD1. The germline V gene has CDR1 SGHTA and CDR2 FQGNSA. The CDR3 totals 15 residues. The V segment lost 5 bases and the J segment 7 bases; nucleotides outside the gene matches: 9. The CDR3 bases are TGTGCCAGCAGCCGACAGGGGGTGAACGGACAGCCCCAGCATTTT. As protein: CASSRQGVNGQPQHF.

The CDR3 sequence is CASMGGSNQPQHF. The CDR3 DNA sequence: TGTGCCAGTATGGGAGGGAGCAATCAGCCCCAGCATTTT. The chain couples TRBV19 to TRBJ1-5; D is ambiguous. Germline loops: CDR1 LNHDA, CDR2 SQIVND (reference sequence). V lost 7 bases, J lost 1 base, and 8 bases lay in between. This CDR3 region has 13 residues. Supplemented by reference TRBV19 and TRBJ1-5, the full variable domain reads DGGITQSPKYLFRKEGQNVTLSCEQNLNHDAMYWYRQDPGQGLRLIYYSQIVNDFQKGDIAEGYSVSREKKESFPLTVTSAQKNPTAFYLCASMGGSNQPQHFGDGTRLSIL.

The chain has TRBV4-1 and TRBJ1-5; D uncertain. The CDR3 covers 15 residues. Germline values: CDR1 MGHRA, CDR2 YSYEKL. V was cut by 0 bases and J by 0 bases, with 6 bases left in between. DNA of the CDR3: TGCGCCAGCAGCCAAGACGACGATAGCAATCAGCCCCAGCATTTT. It is translated as CASSQDDDSNQPQHF.

In this sample, this clone is medium-sized. The V gene is TRBV9, the J gene TRBJ2-2; 8 nucleotides agree with TRBD1. This CDR3 is 15 amino acids long. CDR1 and CDR2 (germline): SGDLS, YYNGEE. V shed 4 bases and J 7 bases; nucleotides not matched to a gene: 9. CDR3 loop: CASSPSQGDHGELFF. CDR3 bases: TGTGCCAGCAGCCCTTCACAGGGGGATCACGGGGAGCTGTTTTTT.

This clone is medium-sized. This chain connects TRBV28 to TRBJ2-7; TRBD1 agrees at 8 bases. V trimming: 4 bases; J trimming: 9 bases; junction bases outside the gene matches: 11. Germline V gene data show CDR1 as MDHEN and CDR2 as SYDVKM. CDR3 size: 14 residues. CDR3 sequence reads: CASSSGGSTLGQYF. In nucleotides, the CDR3 is TGTGCCAGCAGTTCAGGGGGCTCCACCCTGGGGCAGTACTTC.

The gene calls are TRBV7-7 and TRBJ2-3; D uncertain. Trimming removed 6 bases from V and 4 bases from J, with 14 bases in between. This CDR3 spans 14 amino acids. Germline V gene sequence: CDR1 SSHAT, CDR2 FNYEAQ (reference sequence). CDR3 region: CASSLGNSADTQYF. In DNA, the CDR3 is TGTGCCAGCAGTCTAGGGAACTCCGCAGATACGCAGTATTTT.

This clone came up a few times. The V and J genes are TRBV27 and TRBJ1-1, with D uncertain. Looked up from germline, CDR1 is MNHEY and CDR2 is SMNVEV (reference sequence). The CDR3 has 12 residues. Trimming pared 3 bases from V and 5 bases from J, leaving 7 bases between. As DNA, the CDR3 is TGTGCCAGCAGTTTTCTGGGAACTGAAGCTTTCTTT. As protein: CASSFLGTEAFF.

The chain couples TRBV7-9 to TRBJ2-1; D is possibly TRBD2 (6 bases). V dropped 1 base and J dropped 8 bases, with 15 bases sitting between them. The CDR3 is made up of 15 amino acids. Germline V gene data show CDR1 as SEHNR and CDR2 as FQNEAQ (reference sequence). The CDR3: CASSLGREVGDEQFF. DNA of the CDR3: TGTGCCAGCAGCTTAGGAAGGGAGGTTGGCGATGAGCAGTTCTTC.

This clone appeared a single time. V and J are TRBV6-5 and TRBJ2-7; D is perhaps TRBD2 (6 bases). Germline assignment: CDR1 MNHEY and CDR2 SVGAGI. This CDR3 contains 15 residues. V was trimmed by 6 bases and J by 0 bases, leaving 15 bases between them. CDR3 DNA sequence: TGTGCCAGCAGCCCGGGCCTCGGGAGCTCCTACGAGCAGTACTTC. This sequence encodes CASSPGLGSSYEQYF.

This clone was observed once. The chain links TRBV6-5 to TRBJ2-1; 8 bases agree with TRBD2. This CDR3 contains 11 residues. V lost 6 bases, J lost 14 bases, and 6 bases stayed unmatched. CDR1 and CDR2 (germline): MNHEY, SVGAGI. The CDR3 DNA sequence: TGTGCCAGCAGCCCCGGGACTAGTAAGTTCTTC. Translating gives CASSPGTSKFF.

This clone was found once. The chain couples TRBV6-1 to TRBJ1-2; D remains unclear. The V and J ends lost 5 bases and 0 bases respectively, with 10 bases between them. This CDR3 has 14 amino acids. Germline V gene lookup returns CDR1 MNHNS and CDR2 SASEGT. The CDR3 DNA reads TGTGCCAGCAGTATCGACGGAGCTAACTATGGCTACACCTTC. Translating it yields CASSIDGANYGYTF.

The table lists this clone with a few counts. The CDR3 DNA sequence: TGTGCCAGCAGCTTGGAGGGCTCTAGCACAGATACGCAGTATTTT. It is translated as CASSLEGSSTDTQYF. The chain uses TRBV7-9 and TRBJ2-3; tentative D call: TRBD2 (6 bases). Germline V gene lookup returns CDR1 SEHNR and CDR2 FQNEAQ (reference sequence). V gave up 3 bases and J gave up 0 bases, with 10 bases separating them. CDR3 length: 15 amino acids. Filled out from reference TRBV7-9 and TRBJ2-3, the complete variable domain reads DTGVSQNPRHKITKRGQNVTFRCDPISEHNRLYWYRQTLGQGPEFLTYFQNEAQLEKSRLLSDRFSAERPKGSFSTLEIQRTEQGDSAMYLCASSLEGSSTDTQYFGPGTRLTVL.

V and J are TRBV6-6 and TRBJ1-1; TRBD1 is a possible D gene (5 bases). Germline values: CDR1 MNHNY, CDR2 SVGAGI (reference sequence). V dropped 2 bases and J dropped 11 bases, with 9 bases sitting between them. This CDR3 is 11 amino acids long. CDR3 nucleotide sequence: TGTGCCAGCAGTTACGCAGGGATTGCTTTCTTT. This sequence encodes CASSYAGIAFF.

This clone was seen a few times. The genes are TRBV9 and TRBJ1-1; D not certain. This CDR3 comprises 14 residues. The ends were cut back, 0 bases at V and 5 bases at J, with 11 bases in the middle. The germline V gene encodes CDR1 SGDLS and CDR2 YYNGEE. The CDR3 sequence is CASSVAPMGTEAFF. The CDR3 DNA sequence: TGTGCCAGCAGCGTAGCTCCCATGGGGACTGAAGCTTTCTTT.